The sequence of this TCR beta chain was determined in a study of a mutant IDH1 vaccine in newly diagnosed glioma. The overall study: Once 4-6 weeks had passed after radiotherapy alone, vaccination started, or it started with temozolomide cycles. Therapy received beforehand was radiotherapy, temozolomide, or both, with most patients given both. Study-level points and caveats: Altogether, 93.3% of patients exhibited vaccine-induced immune responses. Pseudoprogression apparently tracked independently of changes in top peripheral T cell clonotypes.

Time point of the sample: week 35, safety follow-up. Every vaccination contained 300 ug of the mutant IDH1 20-mer peptide and was paired with topical imiquimod. The method was immunoSEQ multiplex PCR; TCRdb's version includes in-frame clones alone and lacks a portion of them. The data contain around 44,000 clones, around four fifths of them singletons. The CDR3 is 15 residues long. Germline lookup yields CDR1 GTSNPN and CDR2 SVGIG (reference sequence). With 2 bases clipped from V and 0 bases from J, the junction kept 4 bases outside the gene matches. With respect to this clone: Its target is unknown.

The sequencing here drew on PBMCs, taken from a glioma patient whose treatment included an IDH1 peptide vaccine. This TCR came from a middle-aged man with glioma. V is TRBV30 and J is TRBJ2-3; 8 positions agree with TRBD2. The CDR3 reads CAWSSLADSTDTQYF. The CDR3 region has the DNA TGTGCCTGGAGTTCACTAGCGGATAGCACAGATACGCAGTATTTT.